This TCR beta chain is drawn from a study of cytomegalovirus exposure and HLA in healthy donors. Looking at the study overall: The study placed approximately 80% of its roughly 430 genotyped donors in the Caucasian-associated ancestry cluster.

60 Vbeta and 13 Jbeta primers were used in PCR. Produced via immunoSEQ multiplex PCR; TCRdb's table is partial and in-frame only. The specimen's table records around 37,000 clones. Germline CDR1 reads MNHNY; CDR2 reads SVGAGI (reference sequence). The V end lost 6 bases, the J end lost 4 bases, and 11 bases lay between the germline ends. The length of the CDR3 is 13 residues. Concerning this clone itself: The antigen is undetermined.

Study-wide points: TCR association rates varied by HLA locus in a later analysis, with DRB1 highest and HLA-C lowest. It was assumed in the presence/absence analyses that sequencing depth was roughly uniform across donors.

The source of this sequence is a human donor in good health. What was sequenced was PBMCs. The gene calls are TRBV6-6 and TRBJ2-3, with D unclear. Here the CDR3 reads CASSPERADTQYF. The CDR3 DNA sequence: TGTGCCAGCAGCCCCGAGAGAGCAGATACGCAGTATTTT.